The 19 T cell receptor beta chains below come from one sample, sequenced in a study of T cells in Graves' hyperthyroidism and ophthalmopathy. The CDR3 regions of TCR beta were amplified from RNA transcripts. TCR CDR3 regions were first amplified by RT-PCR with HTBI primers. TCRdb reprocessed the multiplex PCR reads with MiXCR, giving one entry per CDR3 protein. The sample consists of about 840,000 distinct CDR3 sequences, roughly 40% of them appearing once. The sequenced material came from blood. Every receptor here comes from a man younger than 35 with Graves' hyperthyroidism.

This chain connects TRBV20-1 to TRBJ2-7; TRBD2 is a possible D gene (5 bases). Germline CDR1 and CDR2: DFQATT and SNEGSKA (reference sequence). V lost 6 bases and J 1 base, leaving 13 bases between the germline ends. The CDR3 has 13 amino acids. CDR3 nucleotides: TGCAGTGCCAGCAGCGGCAATTCCTACGAGCAGTACTTC. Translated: CSASSGNSYEQYF.

CDR3 nucleotide sequence: TGCAGCGTCGTGGGGAAAGAGACCCAGTACTTC. It yields the protein CSVVGKETQYF. The chain carries TRBV29-1 and TRBJ2-5, with unresolved D. With 6 bases removed from V and 3 bases from J, the gap between germline ends came to 8 bases. CDR1 and CDR2 (germline): SQVTM, ANQGSEA. The CDR3 covers 11 residues.

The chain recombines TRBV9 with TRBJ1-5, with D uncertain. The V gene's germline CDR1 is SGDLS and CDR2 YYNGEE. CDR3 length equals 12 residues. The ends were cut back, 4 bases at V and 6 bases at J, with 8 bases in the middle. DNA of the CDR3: TGTGCCAGCAGCCGGAAGGGTCAGCCCCAGCATTTT. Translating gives CASSRKGQPQHF.

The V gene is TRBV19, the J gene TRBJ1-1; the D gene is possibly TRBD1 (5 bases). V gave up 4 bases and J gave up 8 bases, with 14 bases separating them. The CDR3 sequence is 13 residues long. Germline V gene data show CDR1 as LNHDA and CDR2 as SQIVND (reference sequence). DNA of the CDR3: TGTGCCAGTAGTAGGGTACGGGACGGGGAAGCTTTCTTT. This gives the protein CASSRVRDGEAFF.

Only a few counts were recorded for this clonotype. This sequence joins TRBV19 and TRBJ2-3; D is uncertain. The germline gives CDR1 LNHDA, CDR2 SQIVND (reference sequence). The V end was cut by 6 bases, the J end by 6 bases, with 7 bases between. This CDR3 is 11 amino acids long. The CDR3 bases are TGTGCCAGTAGCCGCCTGGATACGCAGTATTTT. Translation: CASSRLDTQYF. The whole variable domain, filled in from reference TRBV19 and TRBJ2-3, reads DGGITQSPKYLFRKEGQNVTLSCEQNLNHDAMYWYRQDPGQGLRLIYYSQIVNDFQKGDIAEGYSVSREKKESFPLTVTSAQKNPTAFYLCASSRLDTQYFGPGTRLTVL.

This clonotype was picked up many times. CDR3 DNA sequence: TGCGCCAGCAGTATACAAAATCAGCCCCAGCATTTT. Protein sequence: CASSIQNQPQHF. The chain employs TRBV10-2 and TRBJ1-5; no clear D gene. The V end lost 5 bases, the J end lost 4 bases, and 6 bases lay between the germline ends. Germline V CDR1 and CDR2: WSHSY, SAAADI. The CDR3 consists of 12 residues.

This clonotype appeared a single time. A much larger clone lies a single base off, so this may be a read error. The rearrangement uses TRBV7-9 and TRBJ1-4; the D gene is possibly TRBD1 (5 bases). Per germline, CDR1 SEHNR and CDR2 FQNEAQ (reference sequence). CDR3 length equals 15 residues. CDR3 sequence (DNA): TGTGCCAGCGGCGGTGGGGGAACAACTAATAAAAAACTGTTTTTT. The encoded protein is CASGGGGTTNKKLFF. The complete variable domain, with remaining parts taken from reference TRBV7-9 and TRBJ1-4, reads DTGVSQNPRHKITKRGQNVTFRCDPISEHNRLYWYRQTLGQGPEFLTYFQNEAQLEKSRLLSDRFSAERPKGSFSTLEIQRTEQGDSAMYLCASGGGGTTNKKLFFGSGTQLSVL.

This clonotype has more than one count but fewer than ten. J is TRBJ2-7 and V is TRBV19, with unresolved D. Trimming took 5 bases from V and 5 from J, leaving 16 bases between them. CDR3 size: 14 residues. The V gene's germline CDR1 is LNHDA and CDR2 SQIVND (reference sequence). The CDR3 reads CASSLGPPNHEQYF. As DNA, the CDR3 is TGTGCCAGTAGTTTGGGCCCTCCCAACCACGAGCAGTACTTC.

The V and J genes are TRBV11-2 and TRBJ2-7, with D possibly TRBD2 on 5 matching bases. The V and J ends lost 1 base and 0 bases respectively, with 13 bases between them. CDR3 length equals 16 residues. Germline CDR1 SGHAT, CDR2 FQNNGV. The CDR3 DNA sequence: TGTGCCAGCAGCTTAGGGAGGCAGCTCCTCTCCTACGAGCAGTACTTC. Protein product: CASSLGRQLLSYEQYF.

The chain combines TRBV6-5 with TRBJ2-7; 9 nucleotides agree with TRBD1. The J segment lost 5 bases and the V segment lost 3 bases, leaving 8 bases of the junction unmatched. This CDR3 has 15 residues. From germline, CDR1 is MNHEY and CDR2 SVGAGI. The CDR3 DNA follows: TGTGCCAGCAGTTATCAACCGGACAGGGGCCACGAGCAGTACTTC. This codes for CASSYQPDRGHEQYF.

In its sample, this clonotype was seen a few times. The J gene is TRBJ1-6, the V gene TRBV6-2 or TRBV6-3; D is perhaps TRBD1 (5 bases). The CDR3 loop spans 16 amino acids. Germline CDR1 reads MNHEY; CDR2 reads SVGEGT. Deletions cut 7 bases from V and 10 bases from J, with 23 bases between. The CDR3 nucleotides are TGTGCCAGCAAATCCCCGGGGGGGGGGGATGGATCACCCCTCCACTTT. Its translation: CASKSPGGGDGSPLHF.

The CDR3 is CASSTLTEAFF. In DNA, the CDR3 is TGTGCCAGCAGCACCCTAACCGAAGCTTTCTTT. The chain uses TRBV7-9 and TRBJ1-1; D gene uncertain. The germline CDR1 and CDR2 sequences are SEHNR and FQNEAQ (reference sequence). Trimming left V 5 bases short and J 8 bases short, with 9 bases between. The CDR3 runs to 11 residues.

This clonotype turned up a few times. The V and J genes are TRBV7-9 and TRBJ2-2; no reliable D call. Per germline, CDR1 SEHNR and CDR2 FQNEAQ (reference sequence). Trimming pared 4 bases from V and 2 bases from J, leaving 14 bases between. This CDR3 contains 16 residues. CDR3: CASSSHLYINTGELFF. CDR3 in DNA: TGTGCCAGCAGCTCTCATTTGTACATTAACACCGGGGAGCTGTTTTTT.

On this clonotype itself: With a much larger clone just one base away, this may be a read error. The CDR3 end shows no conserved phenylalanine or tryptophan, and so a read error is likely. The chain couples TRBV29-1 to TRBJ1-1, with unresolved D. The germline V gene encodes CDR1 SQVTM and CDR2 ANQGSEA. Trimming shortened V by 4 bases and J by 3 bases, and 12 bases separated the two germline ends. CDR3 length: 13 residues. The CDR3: CSVVAQADTEAFL. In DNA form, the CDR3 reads TGCAGCGTTGTGGCCCAAGCGGACACTGAAGCTTTCCTT.

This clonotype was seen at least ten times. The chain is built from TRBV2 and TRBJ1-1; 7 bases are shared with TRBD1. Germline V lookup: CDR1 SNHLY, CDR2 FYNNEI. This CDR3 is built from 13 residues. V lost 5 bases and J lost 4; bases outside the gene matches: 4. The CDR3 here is CASSQGESTEAFF. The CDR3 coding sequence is TGTGCCAGCAGTCAGGGGGAAAGCACTGAAGCTTTCTTT.

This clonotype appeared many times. The CDR3 region has the DNA TGCAGCGTTGTACGCACCAGTCTAAACACTGAAGCTTTCTTT. It translates to CSVVRTSLNTEAFF. The V gene is TRBV29-1, the J gene TRBJ1-1; no definite D call. The CDR3 totals 14 residues. V lost 4 bases and J lost 2, with 14 bases in between. CDR1 is SQVTM, CDR2 ANQGSEA, per germline.

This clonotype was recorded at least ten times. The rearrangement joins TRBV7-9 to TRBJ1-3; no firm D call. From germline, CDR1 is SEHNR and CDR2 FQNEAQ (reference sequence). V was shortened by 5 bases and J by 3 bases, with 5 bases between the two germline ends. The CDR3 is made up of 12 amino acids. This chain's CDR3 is CASSQSGNTIYF. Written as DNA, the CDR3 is TGTGCCAGCAGCCAAAGTGGAAACACCATATATTTT.

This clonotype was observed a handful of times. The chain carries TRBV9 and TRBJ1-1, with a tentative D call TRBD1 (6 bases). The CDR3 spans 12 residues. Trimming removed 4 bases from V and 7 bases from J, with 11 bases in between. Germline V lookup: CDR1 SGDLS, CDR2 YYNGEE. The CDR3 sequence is CASSRGQLEAFF. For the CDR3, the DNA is TGTGCCAGCAGCCGAGGACAGCTTGAAGCTTTCTTT.

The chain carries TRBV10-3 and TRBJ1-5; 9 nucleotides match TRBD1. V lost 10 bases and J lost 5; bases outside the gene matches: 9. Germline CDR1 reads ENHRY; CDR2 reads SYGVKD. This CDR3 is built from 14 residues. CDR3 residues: CATGTGSPYQPQHF. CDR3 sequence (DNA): TGTGCCACCGGGACAGGGTCCCCCTATCAGCCCCAGCATTTT.